The clone carrying this TCR beta chain came up a few times. The antigen is not known. This sample is drawn from a study of radiotherapy plus CTLA-4 blockade in lung cancer. As for the study in general: For 18% of patients, objective responses occurred, and approximately 33% had disease control. Study findings and constraints: Blood-borne expansion of tumor-derived TCR clones followed radiotherapy plus ipilimumab.

The study gave focal radiation plus ipilimumab CTLA-4 blockade to patients with chemo-refractory metastatic non-small-cell lung cancer. Repertoires were generated with immunoSEQ multiplex PCR, while TCRdb's copy carries only in-frame clones and drops some. The sample consists of roughly 63,000 clones, about 70% of them appearing once. Germline V gene data show CDR1 as LGHNA and CDR2 as YSLEER. The CDR3 length is 15 residues. Trimming shortened V by 1 base and J by 7 bases, and 14 bases separated the two germline ends. The sequence was obtained from a human donor with non-small cell lung cancer whose response to radiotherapy plus ipilimumab could not be evaluated. The rearrangement joins TRBV4-3 to TRBJ2-1, with D possibly matching TRBD1 (6 bases). The material sequenced was peripheral blood, taken from a patient treated with radiotherapy plus ipilimumab. CDR3 coding DNA: TGCGCCAGCAGCCAAGTAAGGGACATCTCGAATGAGCAGTTCTTC. Encoded protein: CASSQVRDISNEQFF.